The 7 T cell receptor beta chains below were found in one sample sequenced in a study of T cell changes during pregnancy in multiple sclerosis. Here immunoSEQ multiplex PCR was the method, and the copy in TCRdb shows in-frame clones only, minus some. The repertoire consists of about 36,000 clones, with roughly 93% occurring once and the leading ten covering over 0.4%. The input for sequencing was CD4+ T cells from peripheral blood mononuclear cells, taken in the first trimester of pregnancy. The origin of the receptors is a female donor with multiple sclerosis, enrolled in a pregnancy study.

This clone was observed once. The genes are TRBV7-7 and TRBJ1-6, with no clear D. The CDR3 runs 14 residues. Deletions cut 5 bases from V and 15 bases from J, with 20 bases between. CDR1 and CDR2 (germline): SSHAT, FNYEAQ (reference sequence). The CDR3 here is CASSPLNTAAVLHF. Here the CDR3 DNA reads TGTGCCAGCAGCCCACTAAACACGGCGGCCGTCCTCCACTTT.

The rearrangement joins TRBV28 to TRBJ2-6; the D gene is possibly TRBD1 (6 bases). Germline-derived CDR1 and CDR2 are MDHEN and SYDVKM. The CDR3 totals 12 residues. Trimming took 8 bases from V and 13 from J, leaving 15 bases between them. The CDR3 DNA is TGTGCCAGCGGGTTGACAGGACCGGTCCTGACTTTC. Protein: CASGLTGPVLTF.

The chain couples TRBV7-8 to TRBJ1-5; the match to TRBD1 covers 9 bases. The trim removed 5 bases at V and 0 bases at J, leaving 11 bases unmatched. The CDR3 consists of 18 residues. Germline V CDR1 and CDR2: SGHVS, FQNEAQ. CDR3 DNA: TGTGCCAGCAGCACCAGTCCGACAGGGGGAGATAGCAATCAGCCCCAGCATTTT. It yields the protein CASSTSPTGGDSNQPQHF.

V gene TRBV5-1 combines with J gene TRBJ2-7; D is unclear. Germline loops: CDR1 SGHRS, CDR2 YFSETQ. Trimming left V 1 base short and J 6 bases short, with 8 bases between. This CDR3 spans 12 amino acids. The CDR3 protein is CASSLPSSEQYF. CDR3 DNA sequence: TGCGCCAGCAGCTTGCCTAGTAGCGAGCAGTACTTC.

The rearrangement joins TRBV7-7 to TRBJ2-3; D possibly corresponds to TRBD1 (6 bases). The length of the CDR3 is 16 residues. Germline CDR1 and CDR2: SSHAT and FNYEAQ (reference sequence). V gave up 1 base and J gave up 2 bases, with 13 bases separating them. CDR3 sequence reads: CASSLGGPPLTDTQYF. In nucleotides, the CDR3 is TGTGCCAGCAGCTTAGGGGGGCCCCCCCTCACAGATACGCAGTATTTT. The full variable domain, rest sourced from reference TRBV7-7 and TRBJ2-3, is GAGVSQSPRYKVTKRGQDVTLRCDPISSHATLYWYQQALGQGPEFLTYFNYEAQPDKSGLPSDRFSAERPEGSISTLTIQRTEQRDSAMYRCASSLGGPPLTDTQYFGPGTRLTVL.

This chain connects TRBV9 to TRBJ2-3; 16 bases align to TRBD2. The V segment lost 3 bases and the J segment 7 bases; nucleotides outside the gene matches: 5. Germline V gene data show CDR1 as SGDLS and CDR2 as YYNGEE. The CDR3 contains 16 residues. The CDR3 DNA follows: TGTGCCAGCAGCGGGGGGACTAGCGGGGGGGCCAATACGCAGTATTTT. Protein product: CASSGGTSGGANTQYF.

V and J are TRBV11-1 and TRBJ1-3; 9 nucleotides match TRBD1. Trimming cost V 3 bases and J 0 bases; bases outside gene matches: 3. The CDR3 contains 16 residues. CDR1 and CDR2 (germline): SGHAT, FQDESV (reference sequence). The CDR3: CASSFGQGSSGNTIYF. The CDR3 DNA is TGTGCCAGCAGCTTCGGACAGGGGAGCTCTGGAAACACCATATATTTT. The full variable domain, completed using reference TRBV11-1 and TRBJ1-3, is EAEVAQSPRYKITEKSQAVAFWCDPISGHATLYWYRQILGQGPELLVQFQDESVVDDSQLPKDRFSAERLKGVDSTLKIQPAELGDSAMYLCASSFGQGSSGNTIYFGEGSWLTVV.